This TCR beta chain originates from a study of graft-versus-host responses after intestinal transplantation. About the study: Anti-thymocyte globulin induction preceded approximately three years of tacrolimus and steroid maintenance in all recipients. General study points: Allograft clonal ratios (graft-versus-host to host-versus-graft) were high in patients who had graft-donor T cell macrochimerism. Researchers found peak circulating GvH clone levels linked to early post-transplant HvG declines. Recipient-marrow GvH clones were detected, some having first appeared in ileum or blood.

Data came from immunoSEQ multiplex PCR; TCRdb stores just in-frame clones and leaves some out. The sample has about 70,000 clones, roughly 94% seen once. Turning to this clone: Antigen: not known.

V shed 3 bases, J shed 7 bases, and the junction held 9 bases outside the gene matches. CDR1 is SGDLS, CDR2 YYNGEE, per germline. This CDR3 is 15 amino acids long. The sequenced sample was unstimulated CD8+ T cells sorted from spleen or lymph node cells, obtained before intestinal transplant. This receptor was taken from a human donor who received an intestinal transplant. The chain combines TRBV9 with TRBJ2-2, with 7 bases fitting TRBD1. The CDR3, as DNA: TGTGCCAGCAGCGACGGGACAGTCTCTCACGGGGAGCTGTTTTTT. Encoded protein: CASSDGTVSHGELFF.